This T cell receptor beta chain derives from a study of T cell clones after liver transplantation (dated 2019 in TCRdb). With regard to the full study: The samples were obtained from ITN030ST, a randomized trial that attempted immunosuppression withdrawal within 2 years after liver transplantation. Donor-reactive T cell clones were identified by TCRbeta sequencing following a pre-transplant mixed lymphocyte reaction and were subsequently tracked in post-transplant blood. As an antigen-independent comparator for the donor-reactive sequences, third party-reactive TCRbeta sequences from pre-transplant MLRs were identified as well. Three of the eight recipients were HCV-positive; the others were transplanted for non-autoimmune, non-viral indications. Subjects received no induction therapy and standard immunosuppression until randomization at 12-24 months post-transplant. Tolerance was defined as complete withdrawal of immunosuppression for at least one year without a rise in liver enzymes beyond twice the upper limit of normal. Blood samples were collected pre-transplant, pre-randomization before withdrawal, and post-randomization after either complete withdrawal or failed withdrawal. Of the 8 liver transplant recipients making up the studied cohort, 3 were classified as tolerant and 5 as non-tolerant.

Worth noting for this clone: This clone's antigen is unknown. The record has no base qualities; no much larger clone is one base away.

Unstimulated PBMCs, after thawing, were stained for CD3, CD4 and CD8 and then FACS-sorted into CD3+CD4+ and CD3+CD8+ populations. Each of the 8 studied subjects was randomized to immunosuppression withdrawal. Genomic DNA was isolated with the Qiagen DNeasy Blood and Tissue Kit. High-throughput TCRbeta CDR3 sequencing of frozen genomic DNA was performed by immunoSEQ, with PCR amplification, mapping, bias correction and internal controls included. On the study's bioinformatics: Only productive rearrangements were retained, with each unique TCRbeta sequence defined by its CDR3 nucleotide sequence together with its V and J gene. For a sequence to be called donor-reactive, it needed a frequency of at least 0.01% and at least 5-fold expansion in CFSE-low cells compared with unstimulated pre-transplant cells. Minimum frequency thresholds were set for each subject on the basis of the unstimulated sample with the lowest template count, so that a detection power of at least 90% was ensured. Repertoire turnover was measured by Jensen-Shannon divergence between the top 1000 TCRbeta sequences post- and pre-transplant. Two-sided Fisher's exact tests were used to test for changes in the detection of donor-reactive sequences. This immuneACCESS table, as held by TCRdb, lists in-frame sequences with V and J called but not all clones. Of the missing ones, under half trace to an unresolved V gene in checked studies; the others have no known cause. V and J calls and clone size are those listed in that table; D and trimming were worked out from the DNA. This sample has more than 65,000 clones in its table, and around 80% of those were observed once. Roughly 0.87% of the sample is held by the ten biggest clonotypes.

The paper as a whole reports these results and caveats: In two subjects, low numbers of available donor cells limited the measurable donor-reactive repertoire. After accounting for repertoire turnover, donor-reactive detection was significantly reduced in 7 of 8 subjects for CD4 and 8 of 8 for CD8. Donor-reactive sequences declined more than third party-reactive ones, suggesting partial antigen-specific deletion unrelated to withdrawal success. The conclusions were preliminary, being limited by small, heterogeneous patient numbers and by non-standardized post-transplant time points. In most of the 8 subjects, circulating donor-reactive CD4 TCRbeta sequences decreased significantly after transplant, regardless of tolerance or HCV status. Since no allograft tissue specimens were available, donor-reactive T cells may have migrated into the graft instead of being deleted.

The germline V gene (reference sequence) sets CDR1 to LNHDA and CDR2 to SQIVND. Measured from the cysteine to the phenylalanine, the CDR3 is 15 residues long. Just CDR3 DNA is preserved here, 45 bases in frame from base 1. Trimming at the junction amounts to 5 bases on V and 4 bases on J, and the germline ends lie 18 bases apart. The V gene is TRBV19 and the J gene is TRBJ2-7; the D gene is not confidently resolved. This clonotype originated in a human patient who received a liver transplant. After a transplant, not all T cells may be the patient's own; some may come from the graft donor. Sample: CD4+ T cells from blood, taken 12 months after liver transplant. The sequence in DNA is TGTGCCAGTAGTCGGGTACCCATCGACGGATACGAGCAGTACTTC. Its amino acids are CASSRVPIDGYEQYF. Reference TRBV19 and TRBJ2-7 proteins supply the regions before and after the CDR3; the full variable domain is: DGGITQSPKYLFRKEGQNVTLSCEQNLNHDAMYWYRQDPGQGLRLIYYSQIVNDFQKGDIAEGYSVSREKKESFPLTVTSAQKNPTAFYLCASSRVPIDGYEQYFGPGTRLTVT.